This T cell receptor beta chain was observed in a study of T-cell memory formation after mild COVID-19. Constant-segment primers and 5'RACE yielded cDNA libraries for TCR alpha and TCR beta, each carrying sample barcodes and UMIs. TCRdb processed the 5' RACE reads anew with MiXCR; each CDR3 protein has one entry. The sample holds about 60,000 distinct CDR3 sequences, approximately 12% seen once. Whole-study findings and limits: CM and EM subsets held most contracting CD4+ clones; EMRA held CD8+ ones.

This clonotype appeared many times. Antigen unknown. The CDR3 length is 16 residues. Germline lookup yields CDR1 LGHNA and CDR2 YSLEER. V lost 0 bases and J lost 2, with 12 bases in between. The rearrangement uses TRBV4-3 and TRBJ2-3; D unresolved. The receptor comes from a man younger than 35 who had mild COVID-19 (a few samples of this study predate the infection). Cell type and time point are not known. The sample was PBMCs or a T cell subset sorted from them (not recorded which). Here the CDR3 reads CASSQESVVYTDTQYF. The CDR3 DNA reads as TGCGCCAGCAGCCAAGAAAGTGTAGTTTACACAGATACGCAGTATTTT.